Below, one T cell receptor (beta chain) is given with its context. In its sample, this clonotype was seen a few times. This receptor's antigen is unknown. No base quality information exists; no much larger clone differs at one position. Patients with localized lung adenocarcinoma, a subtype of non-small cell lung cancer, were used as donors. These samples came from the margins of localized lung adenocarcinomas. For TCR repertoire analysis, CD4+ T cells from tumor tissue were profiled apart from CD8+ T cells. The V end loses 3 bases and the J end loses 7 bases, and a stretch of 12 bases separates them. Spanning cysteine to phenylalanine, the CDR3 consists of 13 amino acids. Only the CDR3 part of the read is kept: 39 bases, read in frame from the first base. Via the germline V gene, CDR1 is SGHTA and CDR2 FQGNSA. Library generation was performed with PCR. The sample was run on a HiSeq X Ten. TCRdb handled the public reads itself, with Q25 trimming in fastp and clone calling in MiXCR, and kept productive beta chains. Records with the same CDR3 protein are collapsed into one entry carrying the most frequent genes and DNA. Across this sample there are some 9,600 distinct CDR3 sequences, with 46% seen only once. The ten largest clones add up to approximately 16% of the sample.

The record originates from a study of CD4 and CD8 cells across lung adenocarcinoma regions (dated by TCRdb to between 2017 and 2018). In terms of the full investigation: To look at intratumor heterogeneity in the T cell receptor repertoire, the study compared tumor centers against tumor margins.

The chain couples TRBV7-2 to TRBJ1-1, with no confident D gene call. Sequencing was performed on CD4+ T cells from the margin of a lung tumor. The cell subset or site label on this specimen signifies: tumor margin region. The receptor was isolated from a female donor with lung adenocarcinoma. The CD4 and CD8 labels of this study may be unreliable. CDR3 protein: CASSFPPFVEAFF. The nucleotide sequence is TGTGCCAGCAGCTTCCCTCCCTTTGTTGAAGCTTTCTTT.